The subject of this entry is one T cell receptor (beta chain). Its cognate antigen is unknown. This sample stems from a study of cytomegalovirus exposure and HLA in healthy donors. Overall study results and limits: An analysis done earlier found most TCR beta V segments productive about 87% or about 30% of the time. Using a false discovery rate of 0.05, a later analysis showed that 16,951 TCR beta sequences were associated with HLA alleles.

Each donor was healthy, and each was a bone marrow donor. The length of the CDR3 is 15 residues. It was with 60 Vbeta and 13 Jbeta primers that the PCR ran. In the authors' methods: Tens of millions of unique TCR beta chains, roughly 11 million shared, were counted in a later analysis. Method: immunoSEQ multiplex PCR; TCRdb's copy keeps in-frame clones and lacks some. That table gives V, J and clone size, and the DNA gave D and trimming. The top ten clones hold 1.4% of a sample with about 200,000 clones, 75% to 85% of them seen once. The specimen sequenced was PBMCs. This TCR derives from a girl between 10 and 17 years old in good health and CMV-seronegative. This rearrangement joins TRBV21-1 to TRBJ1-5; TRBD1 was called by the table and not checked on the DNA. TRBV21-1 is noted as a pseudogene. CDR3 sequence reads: CASSKVGRDNQPQHF. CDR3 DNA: TGTGCCAGCAGCAAAGTCGGCAGGGATAATCAGCCCCAGCATTTT.